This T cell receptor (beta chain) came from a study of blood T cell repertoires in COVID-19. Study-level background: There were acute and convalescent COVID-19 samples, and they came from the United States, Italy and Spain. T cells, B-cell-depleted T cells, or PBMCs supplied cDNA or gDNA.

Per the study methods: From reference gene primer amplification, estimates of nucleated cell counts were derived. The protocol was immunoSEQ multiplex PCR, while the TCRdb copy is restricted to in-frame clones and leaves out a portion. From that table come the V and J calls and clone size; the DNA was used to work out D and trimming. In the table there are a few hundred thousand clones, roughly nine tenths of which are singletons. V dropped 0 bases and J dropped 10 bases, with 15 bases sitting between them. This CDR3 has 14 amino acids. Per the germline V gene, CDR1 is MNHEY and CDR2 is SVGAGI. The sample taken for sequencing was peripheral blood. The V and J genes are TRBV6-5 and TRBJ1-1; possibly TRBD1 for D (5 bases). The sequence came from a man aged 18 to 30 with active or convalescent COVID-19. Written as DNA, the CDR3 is TGTGCCAGCAGTTACTCACTTGGGCGGGGGGGAGCTTTCTTT. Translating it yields CASSYSLGRGGAFF.